This T cell receptor (beta chain) was obtained from a study of vaccination effects on CD4 cells after COVID-19. Study-level findings and limits: Late in the post-vaccination period, infection-induced and vaccine-induced clones underwent marked clonal contraction.

Worth noting for this clone: Its specificity is unknown.

Before any sequencing was done, the ViraFEST assay used viral peptide pools to expand antigen-specific CD4+ T cells. Isolating CD4+ T cells followed about 10 days of culture. Two-dose BNT162b2 or mRNA-1273 vaccination was given to participants. People in the vaccine group had not been infected with SARS-CoV-2 before, and their nucleocapsid antibodies were negative. Method: immunoSEQ multiplex PCR; TCRdb's copy keeps in-frame clones and lacks some. The data show approximately 15,000 clones, more than 60% seen once. V lost 4 bases, J lost 2 bases, and 13 bases lay in between. This CDR3 region has 15 residues. Germline CDR1 is MGHRA and CDR2 is YSYEKL.

The receptor was derived from a human donor who received a COVID-19 vaccine. The chain links TRBV4-1 to TRBJ2-3; D is unresolved. The starting material was CD4+ T cells from PBMCs cultured with HCoV-NL63 spike peptides, obtained after COVID-19 vaccination. The CDR3 sequence: CASSPWFRYTDTQYF. Written as DNA, the CDR3 is TGCGCCAGCAGCCCATGGTTTAGGTACACAGATACGCAGTATTTT.